These 10 T cell receptor beta chains originate from one sample sequenced in a study of cytomegalovirus exposure and HLA in healthy donors. With 60 Vbeta and 13 Jbeta primers, the PCR was carried out. Sequenced by immunoSEQ multiplex PCR; TCRdb stores in-frame clones only, minus some. The sample records tens of thousands of clones, around 77% being singletons. Sequencing was carried out using PBMCs. The receptors come from a young man in good health and CMV-seronegative.

The rearrangement links TRBV7-9 to TRBJ1-4; possible D gene TRBD1, 5 bases. V was clipped by 5 bases and J by 3 bases, with 10 bases between them. The CDR3 has 14 residues. Germline-derived CDR1 and CDR2 are SEHNR and FQNEAQ (reference sequence). CDR3 DNA: TGTGCCAGCAGCCGGGGGACTTCTAATGAAAAACTGTTTTTT. This codes for CASSRGTSNEKLFF.

The CDR3 DNA reads TGTGCCAGTAGTATGAGACAGTTGAACACTGAAGCTTTCTTT. It encodes CASSMRQLNTEAFF. This chain joins TRBV19 and TRBJ1-1; possible D gene TRBD1, 5 bases. Germline V gives CDR1 LNHDA, CDR2 SQIVND (reference sequence). The ends were cut back, 3 bases at V and 0 bases at J, with 8 bases in the middle. CDR3 size: 14 residues. The full variable domain, in which reference TRBV19 and TRBJ1-1 provide the parts outside the CDR3, is DGGITQSPKYLFRKEGQNVTLSCEQNLNHDAMYWYRQDPGQGLRLIYYSQIVNDFQKGDIAEGYSVSREKKESFPLTVTSAQKNPTAFYLCASSMRQLNTEAFFGQGTRLTVV.

The chain combines TRBV5-1 with TRBJ1-2; TRBD1 agrees at 7 bases. Germline loops: CDR1 SGHRS, CDR2 YFSETQ. The V and J ends lost 6 bases and 2 bases, in that order; junction bases with no gene match: 4. This CDR3 comprises 13 residues. CDR3 region: CASMAQGNYGYTF. The CDR3 DNA reads as TGCGCCAGCATGGCACAGGGGAACTATGGCTACACCTTC.

The chain is built from TRBV30 and TRBJ2-2; 7 nucleotides align to TRBD2. The J segment lost 0 bases and the V segment lost 1 base, leaving 14 bases of the junction unmatched. The CDR3 is 19 residues long. The V gene's germline CDR1 is GTSNPN and CDR2 SVGIG (reference sequence). CDR3 nucleotides: TGTGCCTGGAGTGACGGTCCGGGACTATCGTTCGCGAACACCGGGGAGCTGTTTTTT. Amino acids: CAWSDGPGLSFANTGELFF.

The chain joins TRBV28 to TRBJ1-5; 11 bases line up with TRBD1. The CDR3 extends over 13 amino acids. The V segment lost 8 bases and the J segment 6 bases; nucleotides outside the gene matches: 3. CDR1 is MDHEN, CDR2 SYDVKM, per germline. CDR3 in DNA: TGTGCCAGCGGGGACAGGGGGAGTCAGCCCCAGCATTTT. The encoded protein is CASGDRGSQPQHF.

In this sample, this clone turned up a few times. This chain links TRBV7-2 with TRBJ1-2; maybe TRBD1 (6 bases). Germline V gene sequence: CDR1 SGHTA, CDR2 FQGNSA. The CDR3 sequence is 13 residues long. Trimming took off 1 base at V and 8 bases at J, with 11 bases between the two ends. The CDR3, as DNA: TGTGCCAGCAGCTTAGGCGGACAGAACGGCTACACCTTC. Residues: CASSLGGQNGYTF.

The rearrangement uses TRBV4-2 and TRBJ2-1; TRBD1 is a possible D gene (5 bases). CDR3 length: 13 amino acids. Germline CDR1 LGHNA, CDR2 YNFKEQ. With 1 base removed from V and 8 bases from J, the gap between germline ends came to 9 bases. DNA of the CDR3: TGTGCCAGCAGCCAAGTCAGGGCGGATGAGCAGTTCTTC. Its protein product is CASSQVRADEQFF.

This clone qualifies as medium-sized. The chain carries TRBV28 and TRBJ1-2; D gene unclear. The CDR3 is 14 amino acids. V dropped 6 bases and J dropped 4 bases, with 15 bases sitting between them. Germline CDR1 MDHEN, CDR2 SYDVKM. The CDR3 loop reads CASRSSVSFYGYTF. The CDR3 DNA sequence: TGTGCCAGCAGATCCTCGGTTTCTTTCTATGGCTACACCTTC.

The chain carries TRBV30 and TRBJ1-1, with D possibly being TRBD1 (5 bases). The CDR3 is made up of 13 amino acids. CDR1 and CDR2 from the germline V gene are GTSNPN and SVGIG (reference sequence). V lost 0 bases, J lost 5 bases, and 10 bases lay in between. CDR3 region: CAWSVGGGTEAFF. CDR3 DNA sequence: TGTGCCTGGAGTGTGGGGGGAGGGACTGAAGCTTTCTTT.

The genes are TRBV27 and TRBJ2-7; 12 bases match TRBD2. Germline-derived CDR1 and CDR2 are MNHEY and SMNVEV (reference sequence). This CDR3 spans 17 amino acids. With 5 bases clipped from V and 6 bases from J, the junction kept 14 bases outside the gene matches. This CDR3 reads CASSAYLPGLAGTEQYF. The CDR3 DNA reads TGTGCCAGCAGTGCGTATCTTCCGGGACTAGCGGGTACCGAGCAGTACTTC.